The text below deals with one T cell receptor (beta chain). The antigen it recognizes is unknown. Base-call qualities are not available, and no considerably larger clone is one nucleotide away. Whole blood was collected in K2EDTA tubes by collaborating institutions according to the institutions' own protocols. For TCRbeta analysis, collaborators shipped samples as frozen whole blood, isolated PBMCs, or DNA extracted from either of those sample types. V loses 4 bases of germline sequence and J loses 8 bases, and the interval between the two ends is 14 bases. The CDR3 has 13 amino acids, counting the end cysteine and phenylalanine. The entry retains the CDR3 DNA only, 39 bases that are in frame from base 1. Sequences LGHDT (CDR1) and YNNKEL (CDR2) are obtained from the germline V gene (reference sequence). The immunoSEQ Assay, a bias-controlled multiplex PCR, was used to amplify TCRbeta CDR3 regions from genomic DNA. The source study handled its data this way. Nucleated cell counts per sample were estimated from amplification of reference gene primers within the assay. Sequence reads were collapsed and filtered to measure the absolute abundance of every unique TCRbeta CDR3 rearrangement. For each sample, productive Simpson clonality was calculated as the square root of Simpson's diversity index over productive rearrangements. TCRdb retrieved this table from immuneACCESS and kept in-frame rearrangements only. Not all clones are present; in checked studies, unresolved V genes account for under half, and no reason is known for the remainder. V and J calls and clone size come straight from that table; D and trimming were deduced from the DNA. This sample holds under 50,000 clones; 88% were observed only once. The ten largest make up about 8.8% of the sample.

This sample stems from a study of blood T cell repertoires in COVID-19 (TCRdb year 2020). Broadly, across the study: Collaborator samples came from the United States, Italy and Spain and covered acute and convalescent phases of COVID-19. A de-identified subject ID, COVID-19 status, age in years and sex were almost always included in the sample metadata. Samples were obtained from the ongoing ImmuneRACE study (first 160 participants) and from over 1,000 subjects provided by 6 global collaborators. HLA class I and class II types, where available, came from metadata supplied by the sample provider rather than from assay-based typing. The repertoires were made available in a free public database intended to serve as a resource for research on the immune response to SARS-CoV-2. Subjects who had been exposed to COVID-19, were actively infected with it, or had recovered from it provided the deeply sampled blood TCRbeta repertoires that made up the dataset. The material from the prospective study consisted of cDNA or gDNA derived from T cells, B-cell-depleted T cells, or PBMCs.

Results the study describes overall, beyond this receptor: How much clinical and demographic metadata was included differed by source and by participant, and the metadata was provided uncurated.

The rearranged chain carries TRBV3-1 (or the pseudogene TRBV3-2) and TRBJ1-2, with the D gene too uncertain to name. The sequenced sample consisted of peripheral blood. This clonotype was obtained from a man in his fifties or sixties with active COVID-19. The nucleotides read TGTGCCAGCAGCCTCCTGACTCGAGGGGGCTACACCTTC. Its translation is CASSLLTRGGYTF.